This entry describes one T cell receptor (beta chain). Its matching antigen is unknown. CDR1 and CDR2 (germline): SGDLS, YYNGEE. The V end was cut by 3 bases, the J end by 5 bases, with 14 bases between. The CDR3 covers 14 residues. This entry is derived from a study of T cells after yellow fever vaccination. Study background: SMART-Seq v4 Ultra Low Input served to prepare low-cell-number fractions.

One entry per CDR3 protein, called by TCRdb with MiXCR from the 5' RACE reads. Of 150,000 to 200,000 distinct CDR3 sequences listed, about 10% are singletons. Overall study findings and caveats: Abundant clonotypes from the bulk population could have been carried over as contaminants into FACS-sorted repertoires.

The chain links TRBV9 to TRBJ1-1; D not certain. The sequence was obtained from a young man who received the YFV17D yellow fever vaccine. The source material was CD8+ T cells sorted from PBMCs, sampled 15 days after the yellow fever booster vaccination. The CDR3 coding sequence is TGTGCCAGCAGCGCAGCAGGAGGTCGGACTGAAGCTTTCTTT. Residues: CASSAAGGRTEAFF. Filled out from reference TRBV9 and TRBJ1-1, the complete variable domain reads DSGVTQTPKHLITATGQRVTLRCSPRSGDLSVYWYQQSLDQGLQFLIQYYNGEERAKGNILERFSAQQFPDLHSELNLSSLELGDSALYFCASSAAGGRTEAFFGQGTRLTVV.